The 32 T cell receptor beta chains given below trace back to one sample, sequenced in a study of blood T cell repertoires in COVID-19. Data came from immunoSEQ multiplex PCR; TCRdb stores just in-frame clones and leaves some out. The sample carries more than 45,000 clones, around 76% recorded once. The specimen sequenced was peripheral blood. Every receptor here comes from a woman aged 55-75 years with acute or convalescent COVID-19.

This clone has only a few counts. The chain couples TRBV14 to TRBJ2-7, with D possibly TRBD1 on 5 matching bases. V lost 0 bases, J lost 2 bases, and 8 bases lay in between. The germline V gene encodes CDR1 SGHDN and CDR2 FVKESK. The CDR3 has 14 residues. The CDR3 DNA sequence: TGTGCCAGCAGCCAAGACCAGGGTACCTACGAGCAGTACTTC. Translating gives CASSQDQGTYEQYF.

CDR3 DNA: TGTGCCAGCAGCCAAGGACACTACACCGGGGAGCTGTTTTTT. Amino acid sequence: CASSQGHYTGELFF. V and J are TRBV14 and TRBJ2-2; D uncertain. With 1 base removed from V and 3 bases from J, the gap between germline ends came to 6 bases. CDR1 and CDR2 (germline): SGHDN, FVKESK. The CDR3 contains 14 residues. Using reference TRBV14 and TRBJ2-2 for the parts outside the CDR3, the full variable domain is EAGVTQFPSHSVIEKGQTVTLRCDPISGHDNLYWYRRVMGKEIKFLLHFVKESKQDESGMPNNRFLAERTGGTYSTLKVQPAELEDSGVYFCASSQGHYTGELFFGEGSRLTVL.

The V and J genes are TRBV3-1 (or the pseudogene TRBV3-2) and TRBJ1-1; D is uncertain. The CDR3 runs 13 residues. Looked up from germline, CDR1 is LGHDT and CDR2 is YNNKEL (reference sequence). Trimming took off 1 base at V and 5 bases at J, with 8 bases between the two ends. The DNA for the CDR3 is TGTGCCAGCAGCCAAGCGGGTAGAACTGAAGCTTTCTTT. Its protein is CASSQAGRTEAFF.

This chain links TRBV13 with TRBJ2-1; TRBD2 is a possible D gene (5 bases). Per germline, CDR1 PRHDT and CDR2 FYEKMQ (reference sequence). This CDR3 has 11 residues. V shed 3 bases and J shed 9 bases, with 6 bases lying between them. The CDR3 bases are TGTGCCAGCAGCTTCGGAGGTGAGCAGTTCTTC. Amino acid sequence: CASSFGGEQFF.

The chain has TRBV25-1 and TRBJ2-2, with 9 bases matching TRBD1. The CDR3 covers 15 residues. V dropped 4 bases and J dropped 5; count of bases not matched to a gene: 5. The germline CDR1 and CDR2 sequences are MGHDK and SYGVNS. In DNA form, the CDR3 reads TGTGCCAGCAGTGTTGACAGGGGGGGGACCGGGGAGCTGTTTTTT. Its protein product is CASSVDRGGTGELFF.

The rearrangement links TRBV2 to TRBJ2-7, with D possibly matching TRBD1 (5 bases). Germline assignment: CDR1 SNHLY and CDR2 FYNNEI. The CDR3 length is 13 residues. V was clipped by 8 bases and J by 0 bases, with 11 bases between them. CDR3 in amino acids: CASLTESSYEQYF. The CDR3, as DNA: TGTGCCAGCTTGACAGAGAGCTCCTACGAGCAGTACTTC.

The V gene is TRBV11-2, the J gene TRBJ1-6, with D perhaps TRBD1 (5 bases). CDR1 is SGHAT and CDR2 is FQNNGV in the germline V gene. The V and J ends lost 3 bases and 0 bases respectively, with 12 bases between them. The CDR3 spans 17 residues. The CDR3 protein is CASSFTGLSSYNSPLHF. The CDR3 DNA reads as TGTGCCAGCAGCTTCACAGGCCTTAGCTCCTATAATTCACCCCTCCACTTT.

V gene TRBV7-9 combines with J gene TRBJ2-2; 9 bases fit TRBD1. V trimming: 6 bases; J trimming: 6 bases; junction bases outside the gene matches: 5. The CDR3 is 14 amino acids. The V gene's germline CDR1 is SEHNR and CDR2 FQNEAQ (reference sequence). CDR3 sequence: CASSWTGVSGELFF. The CDR3, as DNA: TGTGCCAGCAGTTGGACAGGGGTCTCCGGGGAGCTGTTTTTT. Supplemented by reference TRBV7-9 and TRBJ2-2, the full variable domain reads DTGVSQNPRHKITKRGQNVTFRCDPISEHNRLYWYRQTLGQGPEFLTYFQNEAQLEKSRLLSDRFSAERPKGSFSTLEIQRTEQGDSAMYLCASSWTGVSGELFFGEGSRLTVL.

The chain is built from TRBV2 and TRBJ2-1; 8 bases agree with TRBD1. The CDR3 consists of 14 residues. Germline V gene lookup returns CDR1 SNHLY and CDR2 FYNNEI. Trimming at V came to 6 bases and at J to 9 bases, leaving 10 bases not matched to a gene. CDR3: CASSPRTGFGEQFF. The CDR3 DNA reads TGTGCCAGCAGCCCCCGGACAGGGTTTGGTGAGCAGTTCTTC.

This chain joins TRBV4-1 and TRBJ2-7, with D perhaps TRBD1 (7 bases). With 3 bases removed from V and 1 base from J, the gap between germline ends came to 10 bases. Germline values: CDR1 MGHRA, CDR2 YSYEKL. The CDR3 consists of 14 residues. CDR3 coding DNA: TGCGCCAGCAGCCAGCGGGACAGTTCCTACGAGCAGTACTTC. It specifies CASSQRDSSYEQYF.

The chain employs TRBV18 and TRBJ2-3; 12 nucleotides agree with TRBD2. V lost 6 bases, J lost 6 bases, and 7 bases stayed unmatched. There are 15 residues in the CDR3. Per germline, CDR1 KGHSH and CDR2 LQKENI. CDR3 region: CASSLLAGGPDTQYF. In DNA form, the CDR3 reads TGTGCCAGCTCCCTCCTAGCGGGGGGGCCGGATACGCAGTATTTT.

The chain carries TRBV14 and TRBJ2-1, with unresolved D. Germline CDR1 and CDR2: SGHDN and FVKESK. Trimming took off 0 bases at V and 6 bases at J, with 12 bases between the two ends. The CDR3 runs 15 residues. The CDR3 loop reads CASSQDPALVNEQFF. CDR3 sequence (DNA): TGTGCCAGCAGCCAAGATCCAGCGCTCGTCAATGAGCAGTTCTTC. Drawing the rest from reference TRBV14 and TRBJ2-1, the complete variable domain is EAGVTQFPSHSVIEKGQTVTLRCDPISGHDNLYWYRRVMGKEIKFLLHFVKESKQDESGMPNNRFLAERTGGTYSTLKVQPAELEDSGVYFCASSQDPALVNEQFFGPGTRLTVL.

The chain combines TRBV7-7 with TRBJ2-5, with D possibly being TRBD2 (6 bases). The germline V gene has CDR1 SSHAT and CDR2 FNYEAQ (reference sequence). This CDR3 region has 16 residues. V was shortened by 5 bases and J by 4 bases, with 20 bases between the two germline ends. The CDR3 sequence: CASSKGFTGGRETQYF. The CDR3 DNA reads as TGTGCCAGCAGCAAGGGGTTTACAGGAGGGCGAGAGACCCAGTACTTC.

This clone has just a few counts. The genes are TRBV19 and TRBJ1-1; D uncertain. Germline values: CDR1 LNHDA, CDR2 SQIVND (reference sequence). Trimming left V 2 bases short and J 3 bases short, with 10 bases between. This CDR3 spans 14 amino acids. CDR3 sequence: CASSIRRLDTEAFF. The CDR3 DNA sequence: TGTGCCAGTAGTATAAGGAGACTTGACACTGAAGCTTTCTTT.

V gene TRBV18 combines with J gene TRBJ1-1; D is unclear. This CDR3 has 14 residues. Trimming removed 3 bases from V and 1 base from J, with 9 bases in between. The V gene's germline CDR1 is KGHSH and CDR2 LQKENI. This chain's CDR3 is CASSPFPGNTEAFF. CDR3 DNA sequence: TGTGCCAGCTCACCTTTTCCGGGGAACACTGAAGCTTTCTTT.

This sequence joins TRBV20-1 and TRBJ2-7; 10 positions agree with TRBD2. V gave up 3 bases and J gave up 3 bases; unmatched junction bases: 11. CDR1 is DFQATT and CDR2 is SNEGSKA in the germline V gene (reference sequence). The CDR3 is 16 residues long. This CDR3 is CSASAGLAGAVYEQYF. The CDR3 DNA reads as TGCAGTGCTAGTGCCGGGCTAGCGGGGGCCGTCTACGAGCAGTACTTC.

The V call is TRBV20-1, the J call TRBJ1-2; D is unclear. Germline-derived CDR1 and CDR2 are DFQATT and SNEGSKA (reference sequence). The CDR3 totals 11 residues. V shed 6 bases and J shed 6 bases, with 11 bases lying between them. CDR3 region: CSAGGMDGYTF. Written as DNA, the CDR3 is TGCAGTGCAGGAGGCATGGATGGCTACACCTTC.

This chain uses TRBV2 with TRBJ1-5; 8 positions match TRBD1. The V and J ends lost 8 bases and 7 bases, in that order; junction bases with no gene match: 7. Per the germline V gene, CDR1 is SNHLY and CDR2 is FYNNEI. The CDR3 loop spans 13 amino acids. CDR3: CASQDRGHQPQHF. The CDR3 nucleotides are TGTGCCAGCCAAGACAGGGGACACCAGCCCCAGCATTTT.

This chain uses TRBV30 with TRBJ1-1; perhaps TRBD1 as D (6 bases). Germline assignment: CDR1 GTSNPN and CDR2 SVGIG (reference sequence). V shed 5 bases and J shed 4 bases, with 11 bases lying between them. The CDR3 runs to 12 residues. Here the CDR3 reads CAWDVGGTEAFF. As DNA, the CDR3 is TGTGCCTGGGATGTAGGGGGCACTGAAGCTTTCTTT.

The chain has TRBV18 and TRBJ1-5; 9 nucleotides align to TRBD1. The CDR3 loop spans 15 amino acids. The trim removed 0 bases at V and 7 bases at J, leaving 4 bases unmatched. Germline V gene lookup returns CDR1 KGHSH and CDR2 LQKENI. The chain's CDR3 is CASSPPPGQGQPQHF. The CDR3 bases are TGTGCCAGCTCACCACCTCCGGGACAGGGCCAGCCCCAGCATTTT.

CDR3 coding DNA: TGTGCCAGCAGAACACCGGGACTAGAGTACGAGCAGTACTTC. This encodes CASRTPGLEYEQYF. The V and J genes are TRBV6-6 and TRBJ2-7; TRBD2 aligns across 8 bases. This CDR3 comprises 14 residues. V lost 6 bases, J lost 4 bases, and 8 bases stayed unmatched. Germline assignment: CDR1 MNHNY and CDR2 SVGAGI (reference sequence).

V and J are TRBV6-7 and TRBJ1-1; perhaps TRBD1 as D (5 bases). TRBV6-7 is flagged as an ORF with uncertain function. CDR3 size: 16 residues. Trimming removed 10 bases at V and 0 bases at J, with 21 bases between. DNA of the CDR3: TGTGCCATTAACCGCGGGGCCGCGGGGATGAACACTGAAGCTTTCTTT. It is translated as CAINRGAAGMNTEAFF.

V is TRBV5-6 and J is TRBJ2-3; a possible D gene is TRBD1 (6 bases). This CDR3 comprises 16 residues. Per germline, CDR1 SGHDT and CDR2 YYEEEE. The V gene lost 4 bases and the J gene lost 2 bases, with 17 bases spanning the gap. CDR3 bases: TGTGCCAGCAGCATCTGGACAGCCTTTTTCACAGATACGCAGTATTTT. It yields the protein CASSIWTAFFTDTQYF.

The genes are TRBV6-5 and TRBJ2-5, with D possibly TRBD2 on 5 matching bases. Per germline, CDR1 MNHEY and CDR2 SVGAGI. The CDR3 sequence is 15 residues long. Trimming removed 2 bases at V and 9 bases at J, with 19 bases between. The chain's CDR3 is CASSYRGSGPEAQYF. As DNA, the CDR3 is TGTGCCAGCAGTTACCGAGGGAGCGGTCCCGAGGCCCAGTACTTC.

The chain combines TRBV30 with TRBJ1-1; D perhaps matches TRBD1 (5 bases). V was cut by 0 bases and J by 3 bases, with 14 bases left in between. Germline V lookup: CDR1 GTSNPN, CDR2 SVGIG (reference sequence). This CDR3 contains 15 residues. CDR3 sequence reads: CAWSVPGPLYTEAFF. CDR3 nucleotide sequence: TGTGCCTGGAGTGTACCAGGGCCACTTTACACTGAAGCTTTCTTT.

The J gene is TRBJ2-1, the V gene TRBV5-6, with TRBD1 identical over 9 bases. Germline loops: CDR1 SGHDT, CDR2 YYEEEE. The V segment lost 4 bases and the J segment 9 bases; nucleotides outside the gene matches: 5. The CDR3 has 13 residues. The CDR3 DNA reads TGTGCCAGCAGCCGGGACAGGGTCAGTGAGCAGTTCTTC. It encodes CASSRDRVSEQFF.

The J gene is TRBJ1-2, the V gene TRBV30; tentatively, D is TRBD1 (5 bases). With 8 bases removed from V and 8 bases from J, the gap between germline ends came to 21 bases. The CDR3 runs to 13 residues. Looked up from germline, CDR1 is GTSNPN and CDR2 is SVGIG (reference sequence). This chain's CDR3 is CASSGGGWRGYTF. CDR3 DNA sequence: TGTGCCAGTTCCGGCGGGGGGTGGAGGGGCTACACCTTC.

This chain uses TRBV7-3 with TRBJ1-1; no clear D gene. Between the trimmed V and J ends, which lost 0 bases and 2 bases, there was a span of 7 bases. Germline CDR1 and CDR2: SGHTA and FQGTGA. The CDR3 length is 14 residues. In DNA, the CDR3 is TGTGCCAGCAGCTTAACGCGGTCTAACACTGAAGCTTTCTTT. Translating gives CASSLTRSNTEAFF. Using reference TRBV7-3 and TRBJ1-1 for the parts outside the CDR3, the full variable domain is GAGVSQTPSNKVTEKGKYVELRCDPISGHTALYWYRQSLGQGPEFLIYFQGTGAADDSGLPNDRFFAVRPEGSVSTLKIQRTERGDSAVYLCASSLTRSNTEAFFGQGTRLTVV.

This clone has a single count. The rearrangement links TRBV7-2 to TRBJ2-7, with a weak D call TRBD1 (6 bases). CDR3 length: 14 residues. V was cut by 1 base and J by 2 bases, with 9 bases left in between. The germline V gene encodes CDR1 SGHTA and CDR2 FQGNSA. The CDR3 sequence is CASSLVGGAYEQYF. As DNA, the CDR3 is TGTGCCAGCAGCTTAGTTGGGGGCGCCTACGAGCAGTACTTC.

The CDR3 DNA follows: TGTGCCACCAGTGATAGGGACAGCCAAGAGACCCAGTACTTC. This sequence encodes CATSDRDSQETQYF. The chain has TRBV24-1 and TRBJ2-5, with 7 bases that match TRBD1. J gave up 1 base and V 3 bases, and 1 base lay outside the gene matches. Germline V gene sequence: CDR1 KGHDR, CDR2 SFDVKD. The CDR3 has 14 residues.

V is TRBV12-5 and J is TRBJ1-1; possible D gene TRBD1, 6 bases. V lost 6 bases, J lost 5 bases, and 19 bases lay in between. The CDR3 covers 15 residues. CDR1 LGHNT and CDR2 FRNRAP come from the germline V gene. CDR3: CASGPPGGARTEAFF. The CDR3 region has the DNA TGTGCTAGTGGCCCCCCCGGGGGGGCGAGGACTGAAGCTTTCTTT.

This clone was counted once. V gene TRBV25-1 combines with J gene TRBJ2-1; possibly TRBD2 for D (6 bases). Germline lookup yields CDR1 MGHDK and CDR2 SYGVNS. The CDR3 extends over 14 amino acids. The V gene lost 9 bases and the J gene lost 2 bases, with 14 bases spanning the gap. This chain's CDR3 is CASFAAGPYNEQFF. CDR3 nucleotides: TGTGCCAGTTTTGCGGCGGGGCCCTACAATGAGCAGTTCTTC.